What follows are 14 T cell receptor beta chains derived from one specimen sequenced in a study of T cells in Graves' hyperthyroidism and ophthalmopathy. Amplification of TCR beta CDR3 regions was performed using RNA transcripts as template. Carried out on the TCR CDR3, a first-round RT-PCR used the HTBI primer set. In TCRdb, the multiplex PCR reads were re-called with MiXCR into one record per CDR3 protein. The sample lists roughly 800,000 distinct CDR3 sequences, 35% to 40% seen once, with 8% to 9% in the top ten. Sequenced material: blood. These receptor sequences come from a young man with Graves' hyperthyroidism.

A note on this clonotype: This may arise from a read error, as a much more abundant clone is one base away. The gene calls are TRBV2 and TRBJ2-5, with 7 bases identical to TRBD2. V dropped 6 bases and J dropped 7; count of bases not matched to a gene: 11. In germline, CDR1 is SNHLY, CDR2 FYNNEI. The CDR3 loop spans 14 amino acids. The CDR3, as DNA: TGTGCCAGCAGCGCCACTAGCGTAGTTGGGACCCAGTACTTC. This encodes CASSATSVVGTQYF.

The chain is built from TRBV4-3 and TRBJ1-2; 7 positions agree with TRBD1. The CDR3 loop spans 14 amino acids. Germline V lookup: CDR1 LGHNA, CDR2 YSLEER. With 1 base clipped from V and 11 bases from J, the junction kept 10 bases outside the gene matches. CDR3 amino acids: CASSQGQGGEGYTF. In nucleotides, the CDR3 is TGCGCCAGCAGCCAAGGACAGGGCGGAGAGGGTTACACCTTC.

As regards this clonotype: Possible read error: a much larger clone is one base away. CDR3 residues: CATSGGAGNTIYF. CDR3 DNA sequence: TGTGCCACCAGTGGGGGGGCTGGAAACACCATATATTTT. This chain connects TRBV24-1 to TRBJ1-3; possibly TRBD1 for D (5 bases). The germline CDR1 and CDR2 sequences are KGHDR and SFDVKD. V dropped 5 bases and J dropped 2 bases, with 6 bases sitting between them. There are 13 residues in the CDR3.

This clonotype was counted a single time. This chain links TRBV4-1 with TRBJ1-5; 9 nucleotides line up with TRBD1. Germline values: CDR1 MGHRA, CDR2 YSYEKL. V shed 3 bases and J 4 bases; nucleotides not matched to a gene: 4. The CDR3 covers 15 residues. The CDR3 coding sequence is TGCGCCAGCAGCCAGGGACAGGGAAAAAATCAGCCCCAGCATTTT. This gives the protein CASSQGQGKNQPQHF.

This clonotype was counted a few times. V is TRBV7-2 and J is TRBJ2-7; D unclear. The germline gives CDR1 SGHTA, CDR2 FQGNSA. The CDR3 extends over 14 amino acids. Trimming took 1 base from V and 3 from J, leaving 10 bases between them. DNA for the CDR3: TGTGCCAGCAGCTTAGGGGCTAGGCTCTACGAGCAGTACTTC. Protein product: CASSLGARLYEQYF.

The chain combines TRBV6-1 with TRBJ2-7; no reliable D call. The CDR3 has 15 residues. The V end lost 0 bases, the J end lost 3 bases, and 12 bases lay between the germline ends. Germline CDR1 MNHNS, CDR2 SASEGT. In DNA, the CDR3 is TGTGCCAGCAGTGAAGCGCTGTCGGAATACTACGAGCAGTACTTC. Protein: CASSEALSEYYEQYF.

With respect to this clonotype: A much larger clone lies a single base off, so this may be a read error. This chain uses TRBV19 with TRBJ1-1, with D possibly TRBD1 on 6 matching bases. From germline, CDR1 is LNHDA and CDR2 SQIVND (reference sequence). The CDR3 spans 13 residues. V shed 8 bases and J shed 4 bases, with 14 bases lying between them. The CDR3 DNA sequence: TGTGCCAGTCGCATTGGACAGAGCACTGAAGCTTTCTTT. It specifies CASRIGQSTEAFF.

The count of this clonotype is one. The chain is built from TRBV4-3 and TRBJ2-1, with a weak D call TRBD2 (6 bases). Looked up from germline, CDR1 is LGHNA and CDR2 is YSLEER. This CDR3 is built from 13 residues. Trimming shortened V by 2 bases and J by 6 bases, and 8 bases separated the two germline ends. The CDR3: CASSQKGGNEQFF. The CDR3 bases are TGCGCCAGCAGCCAAAAGGGAGGCAATGAGCAGTTCTTC.

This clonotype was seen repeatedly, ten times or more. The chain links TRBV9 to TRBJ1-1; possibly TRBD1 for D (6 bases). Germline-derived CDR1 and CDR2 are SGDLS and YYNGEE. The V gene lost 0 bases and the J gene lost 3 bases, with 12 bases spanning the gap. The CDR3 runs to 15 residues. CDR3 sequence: CASSVVQGPDTEAFF. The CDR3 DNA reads TGTGCCAGCAGCGTAGTTCAGGGGCCTGACACTGAAGCTTTCTTT.

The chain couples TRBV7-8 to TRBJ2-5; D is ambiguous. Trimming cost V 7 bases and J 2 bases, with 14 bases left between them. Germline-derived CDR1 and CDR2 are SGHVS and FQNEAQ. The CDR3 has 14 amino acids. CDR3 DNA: TGTGCCAGCACCGTCCCTCCTAGGCAAGAGACCCAGTACTTC. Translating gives CASTVPPRQETQYF. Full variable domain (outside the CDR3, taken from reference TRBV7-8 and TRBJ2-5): GAGVSQSPRYKVAKRGQDVALRCDPISGHVSLFWYQQALGQGPEFLTYFQNEAQLDKSGLPSDRFFAERPEGSVSTLKIQRTQQEDSAVYLCASTVPPRQETQYFGPGTRLLVL.

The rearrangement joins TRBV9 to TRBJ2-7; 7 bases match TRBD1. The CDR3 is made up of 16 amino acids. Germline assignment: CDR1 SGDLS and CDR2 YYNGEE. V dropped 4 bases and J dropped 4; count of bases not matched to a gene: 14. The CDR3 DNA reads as TGTGCCAGCAGCCCACACCCGACAGGGAACAATTACGAGCAGTACTTC. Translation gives CASSPHPTGNNYEQYF. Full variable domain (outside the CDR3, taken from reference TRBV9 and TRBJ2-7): DSGVTQTPKHLITATGQRVTLRCSPRSGDLSVYWYQQSLDQGLQFLIQYYNGEERAKGNILERFSAQQFPDLHSELNLSSLELGDSALYFCASSPHPTGNNYEQYFGPGTRLTVT.

This CDR3 reads CASSPRTSSRETQYF. Written as DNA, the CDR3 is TGTGCCAGCAGCCCCCGGACTAGCTCTCGAGAGACCCAGTACTTC. The chain links TRBV7-6 to TRBJ2-5, with 8 bases identical to TRBD2. The CDR3 is 15 residues long. V was pared by 5 bases and J by 4 bases, with 9 bases of the junction left unmatched. Germline loops: CDR1 SGHVS, CDR2 FNYEAQ.

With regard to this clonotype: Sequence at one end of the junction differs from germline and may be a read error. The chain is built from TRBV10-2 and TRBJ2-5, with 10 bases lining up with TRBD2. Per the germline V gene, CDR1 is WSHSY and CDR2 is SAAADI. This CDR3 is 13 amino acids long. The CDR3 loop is CALAAGGQETQYF. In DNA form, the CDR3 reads TGTGCCCTGGCAGCGGGAGGGCAAGAGACCCAGTACTTC.

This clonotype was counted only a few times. CDR3 in amino acids: CASSHSLNTEAFF. CDR3 DNA: TGTGCCAGCAGCCATTCGCTGAACACTGAAGCTTTCTTT. V usage is TRBV3-1 and J usage is TRBJ1-1; D is uncertain. Trimming took off 3 bases at V and 0 bases at J, with 5 bases between the two ends. CDR1 is LGHDT and CDR2 is YNNKEL in the germline V gene (reference sequence). This CDR3 has 13 amino acids.